A selection of T cell receptor beta chains follows, all from one sample in a study of blood T cell repertoires in COVID-19. Generated by immunoSEQ multiplex PCR, the TCRdb table keeps only in-frame clones and is missing some. The sample records approximately 210,000 clones, just under 85% being singletons. The source material was PBMCs or T cells enriched from blood (not recorded which). The receptors originated from a middle-aged man who had recovered from COVID-19. Both conserved end residues are part of each CDR3. A D gene is named only where the DNA matches it firmly. Clone size, where shown, is once, few, many, or a class for clones that have expanded.

cdr3_nt: TGTGCCAGTAGTCGAACTGTCCCCTCCGGGACCCAGTACTTC; cdr3_aa: CASSRTVPSGTQYF; v_call: TRBV19; d_call: -; j_call: TRBJ2-5; clone_size: -
cdr3_nt: TGTGCCAGCAGCTCCCTCCGCCAGGGGGCGATAGCCGGGGAGCTGTTTTTT; cdr3_aa: CASSSLRQGAIAGELFF; v_call: TRBV7-9; d_call: TRBD1; j_call: TRBJ2-2; clone_size: few
cdr3_nt: TGTGCCAGCAGTTGGTCAGCGACCCAGCTTGGAGAGACCCAGTACTTC; cdr3_aa: CASSWSATQLGETQYF; v_call: TRBV27; d_call: -; j_call: TRBJ2-5; clone_size: -
cdr3_nt: TGTGCCAGCTCACCCACAACAGGGTACTTTCAGCCCCAGCATTTT; cdr3_aa: CASSPTTGYFQPQHF; v_call: TRBV18; d_call: -; j_call: TRBJ1-5; clone_size: -
cdr3_nt: TGTGCCAGCAGCTTGGAGGGGCCCACCTACGAGCAGTACTTC; cdr3_aa: CASSLEGPTYEQYF; v_call: TRBV5-4; d_call: -; j_call: TRBJ2-7; clone_size: -
cdr3_nt: TGTGCCGGTAGTTGGACAGGGGCCTACAATGAGCAGTTCTTC; cdr3_aa: CAGSWTGAYNEQFF; v_call: TRBV28; d_call: TRBD1; j_call: TRBJ2-1; clone_size: -
cdr3_nt: TGCGCCAGCAGTGTCCCGGGAATGAACACTGAAGCTTTCTTT; cdr3_aa: CASSVPGMNTEAFF; v_call: TRBV5-1; d_call: -; j_call: TRBJ1-1; clone_size: -
cdr3_nt: TGTGCCAGCAGCCAAGAAGGAAGCGGGATGAATGGACTTACGCAGTATTTT; cdr3_aa: CASSQEGSGMNGLTQYF; v_call: TRBV4-2; d_call: TRBD2; j_call: TRBJ2-3; clone_size: -
cdr3_nt: TGCGCCAGCAGCTCGGGACAGGGGGCAGGATATGGCTACACCTTC; cdr3_aa: CASSSGQGAGYGYTF; v_call: TRBV5-1; d_call: TRBD1; j_call: TRBJ1-2; clone_size: -
cdr3_nt: TGCGCCAGCAGCTTGGGACAGGGCGTCTCTGGAAACACCATATATTTT; cdr3_aa: CASSLGQGVSGNTIYF; v_call: TRBV5-1; d_call: TRBD1; j_call: TRBJ1-3; clone_size: -
cdr3_nt: TGCGCCAGCAGCCCGGGGACTAGGGGTGGAGAGACCCAGTACTTC; cdr3_aa: CASSPGTRGGETQYF; v_call: TRBV5-1; d_call: TRBD2; j_call: TRBJ2-5; clone_size: once
cdr3_nt: TGTGCCAGCAGCTTATTAGGGGGGGCACCCCTCCACTTT; cdr3_aa: CASSLLGGAPLHF; v_call: TRBV7-6; d_call: -; j_call: TRBJ1-6; clone_size: -
cdr3_nt: TGTGCCAGCAGCTTATCCCGACAGGGGGGCACAGATACGCAGTATTTT; cdr3_aa: CASSLSRQGGTDTQYF; v_call: TRBV11-2; d_call: TRBD1; j_call: TRBJ2-3; clone_size: -
cdr3_nt: TGTGCCAGTAGTATAGTAAGCAGGAACTCTGGGGCCAACGTCCTGACTTTC; cdr3_aa: CASSIVSRNSGANVLTF; v_call: TRBV19; d_call: -; j_call: TRBJ2-6; clone_size: -
cdr3_nt: TGTGCCAGCAGCCCCCCTCAGTGGGCGGGAGGCTCCTACGAGCAGTACTTC; cdr3_aa: CASSPPQWAGGSYEQYF; v_call: TRBV14; d_call: TRBD2; j_call: TRBJ2-7; clone_size: -
cdr3_nt: TGCAGCGTCGCCGACTTTTCCGATCAGCCCCAGCATTTT; cdr3_aa: CSVADFSDQPQHF; v_call: TRBV29-1; d_call: -; j_call: TRBJ1-5; clone_size: -
cdr3_nt: TGCGCCAGCAGTTCGCAGGGGGGCGATGGCTACACCTTC; cdr3_aa: CASSSQGGDGYTF; v_call: TRBV5-1; d_call: TRBD1; j_call: TRBJ1-2; clone_size: -
cdr3_nt: TGTGCCAGCAGTTACTCCGAGCGACCGACCGGGGAGCTGTTTTTT; cdr3_aa: CASSYSERPTGELFF; v_call: TRBV6-5; d_call: -; j_call: TRBJ2-2; clone_size: -
cdr3_nt: TGCGCCAGCAGCTTCGATCTAGCGGGTACTTACAATGAGCAGTTCTTC; cdr3_aa: CASSFDLAGTYNEQFF; v_call: TRBV5-1; d_call: TRBD2; j_call: TRBJ2-1; clone_size: few
cdr3_nt: TGTGCCAGCAGCCTCCGAAGGGGGGGGCGAACCGAGACCCAGTACTTC; cdr3_aa: CASSLRRGGRTETQYF; v_call: TRBV3-1/TRBV3-2; d_call: -; j_call: TRBJ2-5; clone_size: few
cdr3_nt: TGTGCCATCAGCGGTCGAGGGAAAAGCTTGAACACTGAAGCTTTCTTT; cdr3_aa: CAISGRGKSLNTEAFF; v_call: TRBV10-3; d_call: -; j_call: TRBJ1-1; clone_size: -
cdr3_nt: TGTGCCAGCAGCGTTGGGACAGGGGAAGGAACAGATACGCAGTATTTT; cdr3_aa: CASSVGTGEGTDTQYF; v_call: TRBV5-8; d_call: TRBD1; j_call: TRBJ2-3; clone_size: -
cdr3_nt: TGTGCCAGCAGTCCTAGTAACTACGAGCAGTACTTC; cdr3_aa: CASSPSNYEQYF; v_call: TRBV9; d_call: -; j_call: TRBJ2-7; clone_size: -
cdr3_nt: TGTGCCAGCAGTCCTACAGGGAACCCCGAGCAGTACTTC; cdr3_aa: CASSPTGNPEQYF; v_call: TRBV12-3/TRBV12-4; d_call: -; j_call: TRBJ2-7; clone_size: -
cdr3_nt: TGTGCCAGCAGCTTATGGGGACAAACTAACTATGGCTACACCTTC; cdr3_aa: CASSLWGQTNYGYTF; v_call: TRBV13; d_call: -; j_call: TRBJ1-2; clone_size: -
cdr3_nt: TGTGCCAGCAGTATACCCCAGTACACTGAAGCTTTCTTT; cdr3_aa: CASSIPQYTEAFF; v_call: TRBV28; d_call: -; j_call: TRBJ1-1; clone_size: few
cdr3_nt: TGTGCCAGCAGCTTGGCAAACAGGGGGGAAAATGAGCAGTTCTTC; cdr3_aa: CASSLANRGENEQFF; v_call: TRBV5-4; d_call: TRBD1; j_call: TRBJ2-1; clone_size: once
cdr3_nt: TGTGCCAGCAGTGACTCCAGCGGGGGGCGGAAGACCCAGTACTTC; cdr3_aa: CASSDSSGGRKTQYF; v_call: TRBV25-1; d_call: TRBD2; j_call: TRBJ2-5; clone_size: -
cdr3_nt: TGTGCCAGCGGGGACAGGGCCGTCTACGAGCAGTACTTC; cdr3_aa: CASGDRAVYEQYF; v_call: TRBV28; d_call: TRBD1; j_call: TRBJ2-7; clone_size: once
cdr3_nt: TGTGCCAGCAGCCTTAGCGTCCCCGGGGAGCTGTTTTTT; cdr3_aa: CASSLSVPGELFF; v_call: TRBV27; d_call: -; j_call: TRBJ2-2; clone_size: few
cdr3_nt: TGTGCCAGCAGCTTAATTGGGCCTGGAAACACCATATATTTT; cdr3_aa: CASSLIGPGNTIYF; v_call: TRBV7-9; d_call: -; j_call: TRBJ1-3; clone_size: few
cdr3_nt: TGTGCCACCAGTGATACCATGGACAGAAACACCGGGGAGCTGTTTTTT; cdr3_aa: CATSDTMDRNTGELFF; v_call: TRBV24-1; d_call: -; j_call: TRBJ2-2; clone_size: -
cdr3_nt: TGCGCCAGCAGCAGTAGCGGGAATTGGGGGGATGAGCAGTTCTTC; cdr3_aa: CASSSSGNWGDEQFF; v_call: TRBV5-1; d_call: TRBD2; j_call: TRBJ2-1; clone_size: -
cdr3_nt: TGCGCCAGCAGCGACCCCAAGGGGGGGAATGGCTACACCTTC; cdr3_aa: CASSDPKGGNGYTF; v_call: TRBV5-1; d_call: -; j_call: TRBJ1-2; clone_size: few
cdr3_nt: TGTGCCAGCAGCTTAGTTGGGGACAAGCTGGAAGCTTTCTTT; cdr3_aa: CASSLVGDKLEAFF; v_call: TRBV13; d_call: -; j_call: TRBJ1-1; clone_size: once
cdr3_nt: TGTGCCAGCAGCTTAGTAGCGGGAGGGGCCTACAATGAGCAGTTCTTC; cdr3_aa: CASSLVAGGAYNEQFF; v_call: TRBV11-2; d_call: TRBD2; j_call: TRBJ2-1; clone_size: -
cdr3_nt: TGTGCCAGCAGCGCGGGACAGGGGGCGGACATTCAGTACTTC; cdr3_aa: CASSAGQGADIQYF; v_call: TRBV5-4; d_call: TRBD1; j_call: TRBJ2-4; clone_size: -
cdr3_nt: TGTGCCAGCAGCGTAGGTCAGGGTCGCTCCTATAATTCACCCCTCCACTTT; cdr3_aa: CASSVGQGRSYNSPLHF; v_call: TRBV9; d_call: -; j_call: TRBJ1-6; clone_size: -
cdr3_nt: TGTGCCAGCAGCTTACGGGACAGTAGCACAGATACGCAGTATTTT; cdr3_aa: CASSLRDSSTDTQYF; v_call: TRBV7-7; d_call: TRBD1; j_call: TRBJ2-3; clone_size: -
cdr3_nt: TGCGCCAGCAGCTTATCCGGGGTCGACACTGAAGCTTTCTTT; cdr3_aa: CASSLSGVDTEAFF; v_call: TRBV5-1; d_call: -; j_call: TRBJ1-1; clone_size: -
cdr3_nt: TGTGCCAGTAGTGATGAAGGACAGATGAACACTGAAGCTTTCTTT; cdr3_aa: CASSDEGQMNTEAFF; v_call: TRBV19; d_call: -; j_call: TRBJ1-1; clone_size: -
cdr3_nt: TGTGCCAGCACCTCCAGGGGGGCACCTGGGGCCAACGTCCTGACTTTC; cdr3_aa: CASTSRGAPGANVLTF; v_call: TRBV28; d_call: -; j_call: TRBJ2-6; clone_size: once
cdr3_nt: TGTGCCAGCAGTGAACCAGGGGGGACACTCGATGAAAAACTGTTTTTT; cdr3_aa: CASSEPGGTLDEKLFF; v_call: TRBV2; d_call: TRBD1; j_call: TRBJ1-4; clone_size: -
cdr3_nt: TGCAGCGTTGGAACTCCGGGACTAGCGTACAATGAGCAGTTCTTC; cdr3_aa: CSVGTPGLAYNEQFF; v_call: TRBV29-1; d_call: TRBD2; j_call: TRBJ2-1; clone_size: -
cdr3_nt: TGTGCCAGTAGTAGTACCGGTGCCAGGGGTGGCTACACCTTC; cdr3_aa: CASSSTGARGGYTF; v_call: TRBV19; d_call: -; j_call: TRBJ1-2; clone_size: -
cdr3_nt: TGCGCCAGCAGCTCCCAGGGGGCCTACAATGAGCAGTTCTTC; cdr3_aa: CASSSQGAYNEQFF; v_call: TRBV5-1; d_call: TRBD1; j_call: TRBJ2-1; clone_size: -
cdr3_nt: TGTGCCAGCAGTTACCGAGGGGGAGTTCAGCCCCAGCATTTT; cdr3_aa: CASSYRGGVQPQHF; v_call: TRBV6-2/TRBV6-3; d_call: -; j_call: TRBJ1-5; clone_size: -
cdr3_nt: TGTGCCTGGAGTCCAGGGGGAAACACCATATATTTT; cdr3_aa: CAWSPGGNTIYF; v_call: TRBV30; d_call: -; j_call: TRBJ1-3; clone_size: -
cdr3_nt: TGTGCCAGCAGCCAAGACGCAGGGGGGATCTCTGGAAACACCATATATTTT; cdr3_aa: CASSQDAGGISGNTIYF; v_call: TRBV14; d_call: TRBD1; j_call: TRBJ1-3; clone_size: -
cdr3_nt: TGTGCCAGCAGTGAACAAGGGACTAGCGATACCTACGAGCAGTACTTC; cdr3_aa: CASSEQGTSDTYEQYF; v_call: TRBV6-1; d_call: TRBD2; j_call: TRBJ2-7; clone_size: -